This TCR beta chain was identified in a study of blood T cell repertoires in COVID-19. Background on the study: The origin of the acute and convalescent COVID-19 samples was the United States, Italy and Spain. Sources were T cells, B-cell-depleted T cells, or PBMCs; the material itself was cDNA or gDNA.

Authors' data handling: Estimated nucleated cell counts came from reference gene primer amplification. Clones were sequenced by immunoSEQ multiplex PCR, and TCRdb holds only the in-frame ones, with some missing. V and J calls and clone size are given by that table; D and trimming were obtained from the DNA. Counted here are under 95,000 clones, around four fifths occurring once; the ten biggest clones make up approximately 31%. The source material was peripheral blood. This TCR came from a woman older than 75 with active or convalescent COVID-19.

The DNA for the CDR3 is TGTGCCAGCAGGCCTGGCCCGGGGGGAGGACTTTCATCGACTGAAGCTTTCTTT. Translating it yields CASRPGPGGGLSSTEAFF. The chain recombines TRBV5-8 with TRBJ1-1; the D gene is possibly TRBD1 (5 bases). The CDR3 consists of 18 residues. V was pared by 5 bases and J by 5 bases, with 28 bases between. Germline CDR1 reads SGHTS; CDR2 reads YDEGEE.